This TCR beta chain came from a study of T cells in Graves' hyperthyroidism and ophthalmopathy. Note on this clonotype: Its matching antigen is unknown. The junction differs from germline at one of its ends, possibly a read error.

Findings of the study overall: Ophthalmopathy was model-predicted a median approximately 6.4 months pre-onset.

The CDR3 sequence is 14 residues long. Regions amplified from RNA transcripts were the TCR beta CDR3 regions. TCR CDR3 regions were first amplified by RT-PCR with HTBI primers. TCRdb reanalysed the multiplex PCR reads using MiXCR and keeps one entry per CDR3 protein. Of about 520,000 distinct CDR3 sequences in the sample, approximately 25% are singletons; the top ten hold about 11%. The gene calls are TRBV5-3 and TRBJ2-4; the D gene is possibly TRBD1 (5 bases). TRBV5-3 is an open reading frame, and its role is uncertain. The sequencing input was blood. The clonotype comes from a woman under 40 with Graves' ophthalmopathy. The CDR3 coding sequence is TGTGCCAGCAGCTTGGACACGACCGTGGACATTCAGTACTTC. Protein sequence: CASSLDTTVDIQYF.